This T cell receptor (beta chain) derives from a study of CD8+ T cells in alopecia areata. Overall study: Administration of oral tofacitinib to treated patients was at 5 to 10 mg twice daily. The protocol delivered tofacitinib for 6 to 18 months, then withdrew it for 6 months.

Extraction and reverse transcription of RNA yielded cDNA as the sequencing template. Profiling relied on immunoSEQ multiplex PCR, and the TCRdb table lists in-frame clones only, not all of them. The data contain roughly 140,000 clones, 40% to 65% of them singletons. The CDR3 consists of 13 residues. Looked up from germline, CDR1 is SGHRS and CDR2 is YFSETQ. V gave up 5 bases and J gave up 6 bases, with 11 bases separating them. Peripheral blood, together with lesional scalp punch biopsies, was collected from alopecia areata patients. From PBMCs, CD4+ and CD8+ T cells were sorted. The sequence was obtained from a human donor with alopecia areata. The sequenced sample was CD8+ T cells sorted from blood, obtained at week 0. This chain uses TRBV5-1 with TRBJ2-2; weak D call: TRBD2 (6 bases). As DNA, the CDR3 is TGCGCCAGCAGAGATGAGCGGGCCGGGGAGCTGTTTTTT. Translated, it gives CASRDERAGELFF. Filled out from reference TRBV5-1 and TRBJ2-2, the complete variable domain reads KAGVTQTPRYLIKTRGQQVTLSCSPISGHRSVSWYQQTPGQGLQFLFEYFSETQRNKGNFPGRFSGRQFSNSRSEMNVSTLELGDSALYLCASRDERAGELFFGEGSRLTVL.